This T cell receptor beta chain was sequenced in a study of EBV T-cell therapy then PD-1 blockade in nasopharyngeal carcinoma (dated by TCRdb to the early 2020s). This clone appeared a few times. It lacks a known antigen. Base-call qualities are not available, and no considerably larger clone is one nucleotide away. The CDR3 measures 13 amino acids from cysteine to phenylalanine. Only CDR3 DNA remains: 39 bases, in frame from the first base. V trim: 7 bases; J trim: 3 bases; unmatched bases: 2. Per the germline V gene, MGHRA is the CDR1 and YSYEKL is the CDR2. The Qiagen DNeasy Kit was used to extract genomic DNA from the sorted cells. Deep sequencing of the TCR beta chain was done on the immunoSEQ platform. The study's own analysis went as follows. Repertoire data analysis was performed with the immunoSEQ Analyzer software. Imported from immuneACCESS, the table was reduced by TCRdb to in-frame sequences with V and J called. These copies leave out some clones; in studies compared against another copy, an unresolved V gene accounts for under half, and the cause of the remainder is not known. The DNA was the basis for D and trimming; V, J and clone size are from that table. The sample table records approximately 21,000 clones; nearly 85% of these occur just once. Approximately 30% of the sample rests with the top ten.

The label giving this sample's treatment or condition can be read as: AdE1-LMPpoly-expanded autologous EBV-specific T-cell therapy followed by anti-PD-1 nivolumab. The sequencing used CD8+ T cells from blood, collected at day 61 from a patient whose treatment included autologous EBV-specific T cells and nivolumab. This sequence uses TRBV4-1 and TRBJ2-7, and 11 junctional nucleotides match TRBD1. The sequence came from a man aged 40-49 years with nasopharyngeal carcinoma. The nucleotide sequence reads TGCGCCAGCACCGGGACAGGGGGCTACGAGCAGTACTTC. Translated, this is CASTGTGGYEQYF.